The T cell receptor beta chain under discussion was sequenced for a study of shared clonotypes between healthy human individuals. Study in general: Three plates were used per donor for CD4 naive, three for CD4 memory, two for CD8 naive and one for CD8 memory.

Comments on this clone: The identical CDR3 is also encoded by other nucleotide sequences in the sample.

The authors split each subset's genomic DNA evenly across several immunoSEQ plates. Here immunoSEQ multiplex PCR was the method, and the copy in TCRdb shows in-frame clones only, minus some. The data hold roughly 2,300,000 clones, with 85% to 95% observed a single time. The CDR3 length is 14 residues. J lost 3 bases, V lost 3 bases, and 3 bases had no gene match. Germline V gives CDR1 SGHRS, CDR2 YFSETQ. Sample: naive CD4+ T cells from PBMCs. Regarding subset: CD45RA+ positively selected. The chain couples TRBV5-1 to TRBJ2-1, with TRBD1 matching over 7 bases. The TCR originated in a man aged 18 to 29 in good health. Some clones in this sample may be carry-over from other donors' samples. CDR3: CASSSGTVYNEQFF. Written as DNA, the CDR3 is TGCGCCAGCAGCTCCGGGACAGTCTACAATGAGCAGTTCTTC.